This T cell receptor beta chain was documented in a study of T cell responses to AZD1222 COVID-19 vaccine. Repertoires were generated with immunoSEQ multiplex PCR, while TCRdb's copy carries only in-frame clones and drops some. The data contain some 180,000 clones, around 85% of them singletons. V gave up 4 bases and J gave up 4 bases, with 11 bases separating them. The CDR3 runs 14 residues. CDR1 SGDLS and CDR2 YYNGEE come from the germline V gene. The specimen was peripheral blood, collected 28 days after the second AZD1222 dose. The chain joins TRBV9 to TRBJ2-2, with D hard to call. The sequence was collected from an adult who received the AZD1222 COVID-19 vaccine. As DNA, the CDR3 is TGTGCCAGCAGCTTAGGCGGAACCACCGGGGAGCTGTTTTTT. Amino acid sequence: CASSLGGTTGELFF.